A selection of T cell receptor beta chains follows, all from one sample in a study of T-cell reconstitution after alpha-beta-depleted transplantation in children. TCRdb itself ran the PCR reads through MiXCR, one entry per CDR3 protein. Of approximately 650,000 distinct CDR3 sequences detected, around 13% appear once; the ten largest clones hold roughly 0.84%. Source: PBMCs, taken before TCRalphabeta/CD19-depleted stem cell transplant. The receptors derive from a girl aged 2 to 9 with congenital amegakaryocytic thrombocytopenia, due to receive a stem cell transplant. The CDR3 runs from the conserved cysteine through the conserved F or W. The order of the fields is V gene, clone size, D gene, J gene, CDR3 protein, CDR3 DNA. D genes are given only for firm matches. Clone size is not always given. Where it is, it says once, few, many or a class for expanded clones.

TRBV20-1	many	TRBD2	TRBJ2-3	CSADLAGADTQYF	TGCAGTGCCGACCTAGCGGGAGCTGATACGCAGTATTTT
TRBV20-1	few	NA	TRBJ2-2	CSAREMAGELFF	TGCAGTGCTAGAGAAATGGCCGGGGAGCTGTTTTTT
TRBV28	NA	TRBD2	TRBJ2-7	CASSILAGGPREQYF	TGTGCCAGCAGCATCCTGGCGGGAGGGCCAAGAGAGCAGTACTTC
TRBV7-6	many	NA	TRBJ2-3	CASSALQGRSDTQYF	TGTGCCAGCAGCGCACTACAGGGGAGGTCAGATACGCAGTATTTT
TRBV7-9	NA	TRBD2	TRBJ2-5	CASSLDREDQETQYF	TGTGCCAGCAGCTTAGATCGGGAGGACCAAGAGACCCAGTACTTC
TRBV7-2	many	NA	TRBJ2-7	CASSLGSQGTYEQYF	TGTGCCAGCAGCTTAGGTTCACAGGGTACCTACGAGCAGTACTTC
TRBV19	NA	NA	TRBJ2-3	CASSSPGLNTDTQYF	TGTGCCAGTAGTAGTCCGGGACTCAACACAGATACGCAGTATTTT
TRBV5-1	many	TRBD2	TRBJ2-1	CASSSQNLAGEKQSSYNEQFF	TGCGCCAGCAGCTCCCAAAACCTAGCGGGAGAGAAACAGAGCTCCTACAATGAGCAGTTCTTC
TRBV10-1	many	TRBD1	TRBJ2-2	CASSQYRGSAGELFF	TGCGCCAGCAGTCAATACAGGGGTAGCGCCGGGGAGCTGTTTTTT
TRBV6-5	few	NA	TRBJ2-7	CASGRTTSYEQYF	TGTGCCAGCGGTAGGACGACTTCCTACGAGCAGTACTTC
TRBV5-1	many	NA	TRBJ2-5	CASSFGGKETQYF	TGCGCCAGCAGCTTCGGCGGGAAAGAGACCCAGTACTTC
TRBV20-1	few	NA	TRBJ1-2	CSAEDRTNYGYTF	TGCAGTGCAGAAGACAGGACTAACTATGGCTACACCTTC
TRBV7-3	many	TRBD1	TRBJ1-2	CASSPSGTVSDGYTF	TGTGCCAGCAGCCCCTCCGGGACAGTTTCGGATGGCTACACCTTC
TRBV11-2	few	NA	TRBJ2-3	CASSVFSGRTDTQYF	TGTGCCAGCAGCGTCTTTTCGGGGCGCACAGATACGCAGTATTTT
TRBV12-3/TRBV12-4	many	TRBD2	TRBJ2-1	CASAYPGGSMSNEQFF	TGTGCCAGCGCCTACCCCGGCGGGAGTATGTCCAATGAGCAGTTCTTC
TRBV4-1	few	NA	TRBJ2-5	CASSQDLGGWAQYF	TGCGCCAGCAGCCAAGATCTGGGCGGGTGGGCCCAGTACTTC
TRBV20-1	few	NA	TRBJ2-7	CSARQSDYEQYF	TGCAGTGCCAGACAGTCCGACTACGAGCAGTACTTC
TRBV6-7	NA	NA	TRBJ2-7	CASSYSISPSYYEQYF	TGTGCCAGCAGTTACTCGATCTCTCCATCGTACTACGAGCAGTACTTC
TRBV20-1	NA	NA	TRBJ1-3	CSARGPTGKFGNTIYF	TGCAGTGCTAGAGGTCCCACAGGGAAATTTGGAAACACCATATATTTT
TRBV12-3/TRBV12-4	NA	TRBD2	TRBJ2-7	CASSLAAGGFSYEQYF	TGTGCCAGCAGTCTCGCAGCGGGAGGGTTCTCCTACGAGCAGTACTTC
TRBV2	few	TRBD1	TRBJ1-2	CASSGTGEGYGYTF	TGTGCCAGCAGTGGAACAGGGGAAGGTTATGGCTACACCTTC
TRBV5-1	NA	TRBD1	TRBJ2-2	CASSTDRAGELFF	TGCGCCAGCAGCACAGACAGGGCCGGGGAGCTGTTTTTT
TRBV5-5	many	NA	TRBJ2-3	CASSVGTKGSLDTQYF	TGTGCCAGCAGCGTGGGAACCAAAGGGTCTTTAGATACGCAGTATTTT
TRBV2	NA	TRBD2	TRBJ2-1	CASSEEGTSGNEQFF	TGTGCCAGCAGTGAAGAGGGGACTAGCGGCAATGAGCAGTTCTTC
TRBV19	once	NA	TRBJ2-2	CASDVGYDTGELFF	TGTGCCAGTGACGTGGGGTACGACACCGGGGAGCTGTTTTTT
TRBV20-1	many	NA	TRBJ2-7	CSAGPSGQTSYEQYF	TGCAGTGCGGGACCCTCGGGGCAGACCTCCTACGAGCAGTACTTC
TRBV6-5	many	TRBD2	TRBJ2-1	CASGGVAGNNEQFF	TGTGCCAGCGGGGGGGTAGCGGGGAACAATGAGCAGTTCTTC
TRBV9	many	TRBD2	TRBJ2-7	CASSVSHGGYEQYF	TGTGCCAGCAGCGTTTCTCACGGGGGGTACGAGCAGTACTTC
TRBV5-1	NA	TRBD2	TRBJ2-1	CASSLAPSGGSSYNEQFF	TGCGCCAGCAGCTTGGCCCCTAGCGGGGGGAGCTCCTACAATGAGCAGTTCTTC
TRBV7-9	NA	NA	TRBJ2-1	CASSFPREKYNEQFF	TGTGCCAGCAGCTTTCCGCGGGAAAAGTACAATGAGCAGTTCTTC
TRBV7-9	NA	NA	TRBJ2-7	CASSLSLQDYEQYF	TGTGCCAGCAGCTTATCCCTACAGGACTACGAGCAGTACTTC